This is a list of T cell receptor beta chains from one sample in a study of T cell responses to AZD1222 COVID-19 vaccine. The repertoire was sequenced with immunoSEQ multiplex PCR; TCRdb's copy has only in-frame clones and lacks some. The data contain tens of thousands of clones, about 88% of them seen just once; the ten biggest clones take up approximately 11%. Sample: peripheral blood, taken on day 0 of AZD1222 vaccination. These TCRs come from an adult in good health. Both conserved end residues are trimmed from each CDR3.

J	V	CDR3
TRBJ1-6	TRBV6-5	ASSYSIVLQSPLH
TRBJ1-1	TRBV2	ASKFGAGPMNTEAF
TRBJ2-5	TRBV18	ASSPGIKETQY
TRBJ2-7	TRBV6-6	ASSSPSNDYEQY
TRBJ1-5	TRBV15	ATSRVGGQPQH
TRBJ2-2	TRBV19	ASSSMGPNTGELF
TRBJ1-2	TRBV2	ASSEEGGLYGYT
TRBJ2-3	TRBV2	AYRPLGGSDTQY
TRBJ1-6	TRBV6-5	ASSYSGESSPLH
TRBJ1-4	TRBV9	ASSVDSGINEKLF
TRBJ2-1	TRBV3-1/TRBV3-2	ASSPLGGGLNEQF
TRBJ2-2	TRBV4-2	ASSHPGADTGELF
TRBJ2-7	TRBV9	ASSVAPTGEGEQY
TRBJ2-7	TRBV5-4	ASSPGGTITYEQY
TRBJ2-5	TRBV6-4	ASSGTSGPQETQY
TRBJ1-1	TRBV5-1	ASSEQGASTEAF
TRBJ1-3	TRBV28	ASSRSPGNTIY
TRBJ2-4	TRBV19	ASSSRNIQY
TRBJ2-4	TRBV5-1	ASSRDRGAILDIQY
TRBJ1-2	TRBV6-5	ASSYSNRFYGYT
TRBJ1-5	TRBV4-1	ASSQSGVRGNQPQH
TRBJ2-1	TRBV7-9	ASSSPLAPNEQF
TRBJ1-4	TRBV5-4	ASSSKTGGVSEKLF
TRBJ2-1	TRBV12-3/TRBV12-4	ASLKRGSTEQF
TRBJ2-3	TRBV2	ASSIQGSRTDTQY
TRBJ2-5	TRBV4-1	ASSQEGLAGLETQY
TRBJ2-7	TRBV15	ATSRSTSYEQY